The T cell receptor (beta chain) under discussion was sequenced for a study of memory B cells and T cells in multiple sclerosis. After stimulus-free culture, autoproliferating CFSE-dim and non-proliferating CFSE-high T cells were sequenced separately. Pooled replicate wells came from about 50 million CFSE-labeled PBMCs cultured 7 days without stimulus. V lost 3 bases to trimming and J lost 5 bases; unmatched junction nucleotides: 8. Germline loops: CDR1 KGHSH, CDR2 LQKENI. This CDR3 spans 16 amino acids. Only in-frame clones appear in the TCRdb table, and some are missing; sequencing was by immunoSEQ multiplex PCR. The sample includes approximately 47,000 clones, approximately 80% of them seen just once. Worth noting for this clone: Antigen unknown.

The chain has TRBV18 and TRBJ2-3; 10 bases are shared with TRBD1. Sequenced sample: PBMCs from blood kept in culture. This TCR derives from a human donor with multiple sclerosis. This CDR3 reads CASSPRQGALGDTQYF. The CDR3 coding sequence is TGTGCCAGCTCACCGAGACAGGGGGCGCTTGGAGATACGCAGTATTTT.